A selection of T cell receptor beta chains follows, all from one sample in a study of spatial heterogeneity in lung cancer. TCRdb re-called the 5' RACE reads with MiXCR, one entry per CDR3 protein. The sample holds some 32,000 distinct CDR3 sequences, roughly 10% seen once. This specimen consisted of PBMCs, obtained at follow-up. These receptors all come from a female donor with early-stage non-small cell lung cancer. Each CDR3 is given with its conserved first and last residue. A D gene is named only where the DNA matches it firmly. Size is stated for part of the rows, as once, few or many counts, or as a class when the clone is expanded.

TRBJ1-2	many	NA	TRBV5-1	CASSPVGGAIYGYTF	TGCGCCAGCAGCCCCGTGGGGGGCGCAATCTATGGCTACACCTTC
TRBJ1-6	NA	NA	TRBV7-2	CASSRDLYSPLHF	TGTGCCAGCAGCCGTGACTTGTATTCACCCCTCCACTTT
TRBJ1-2	NA	NA	TRBV28	CASSLHGYTF	TGTGCCAGCAGTTTGCATGGCTACACCTTC
TRBJ1-1	NA	TRBD1	TRBV28	CASSFQGGEAFF	TGTGCCAGCAGTTTTCAAGGGGGCGAAGCTTTCTTT
TRBJ2-1	few	NA	TRBV9	CASSEGYYNEQFF	TGTGCCAGCAGCGAGGGGTACTACAATGAGCAGTTCTTC
TRBJ2-1	NA	TRBD1	TRBV13	CASSPGTGDNEQFF	TGTGCCAGCAGCCCCGGGACAGGGGACAATGAGCAGTTCTTC
TRBJ2-2	many	NA	TRBV3-1	CASSQAHGVAGELFF	TGTGCCAGCAGCCAAGCCCACGGGGTGGCCGGGGAGCTGTTTTTT
TRBJ2-5	many	NA	TRBV3-1	CASSLQGAQLTETQYF	TGTGCCAGCAGCCTCCAAGGAGCTCAACTAACAGAGACCCAGTACTTC
TRBJ2-2	many	NA	TRBV6-5	CASRRTENTGELFF	TGTGCCAGCAGGAGGACAGAGAACACCGGGGAGCTGTTTTTT
TRBJ2-7	many	NA	TRBV20-1	CSASGQNSYEQYF	TGCAGTGCTAGTGGGCAGAATTCCTACGAGCAGTACTTC
TRBJ1-1	NA	NA	TRBV27	CASNPRTGMNTEAFF	TGTGCCAGCAACCCCCGGACGGGAATGAACACTGAAGCTTTCTTT
TRBJ1-4	many	NA	TRBV28	CASSSSGGKNEKLFF	TGTGCCAGCAGTTCCTCGGGAGGGAAAAATGAAAAACTGTTTTTT
TRBJ2-7	few	TRBD1	TRBV7-6	CASSATGGSEQYF	TGTGCCAGCAGCGCGACAGGGGGCAGCGAGCAGTACTTC
TRBJ2-3	many	NA	TRBV28	CASRSTGDTQYF	TGTGCCAGCCGCTCAACAGGAGATACGCAGTATTTT
TRBJ1-2	few	TRBD1	TRBV5-5	CASSPDRVLLHGYTF	TGTGCCAGCAGCCCGGACAGGGTTCTCCTACATGGCTACACCTTC
TRBJ2-5	NA	TRBD1	TRBV5-8	CASSYRTGGRETQYF	TGTGCCAGCAGCTACAGGACAGGGGGCCGAGAGACCCAGTACTTC
TRBJ1-1	few	TRBD1	TRBV20-1	CSATTGGADKTEAFF	TGCAGTGCAACGACAGGGGGCGCAGATAAGACTGAAGCTTTCTTT
TRBJ1-6	NA	NA	TRBV7-8	CASSFRFARRDNSPLHF	TGTGCCAGCAGCTTTCGGTTCGCCCGGAGGGATAATTCACCCCTCCACTTT
TRBJ2-5	NA	TRBD2	TRBV7-9	CASSSESGLAGVETQYF	TGTGCCAGCAGCTCCGAATCGGGACTAGCGGGGGTCGAGACCCAGTACTTC
TRBJ2-3	many	TRBD1	TRBV5-1	CASSLDRGRDTQYF	TGCGCCAGCAGCTTGGACAGGGGACGAGATACGCAGTATTTT
TRBJ2-3	many	TRBD1	TRBV5-1	CASSQGDADTQYF	TGCGCCAGCAGTCAGGGGGATGCGGATACGCAGTATTTT
TRBJ1-6	few	NA	TRBV3-1	CASSQDLWQLNSPLHF	TGTGCCAGCAGCCAAGATCTGTGGCAGCTTAATTCACCCCTCCACTTT
TRBJ2-7	many	NA	TRBV6-2/TRBV6-3	CASKGLYEQYF	TGTGCCAGCAAGGGCTTGTACGAGCAGTACTTC
TRBJ2-5	few	TRBD1	TRBV7-6	CASSLTGGAETQYF	TGTGCCAGCAGCCTTACAGGGGGCGCAGAGACCCAGTACTTC
TRBJ2-5	NA	TRBD1	TRBV7-2	CASSSGDRTQETQYF	TGTGCCAGCAGCTCTGGGGACAGAACCCAAGAGACCCAGTACTTC
TRBJ1-4	many	NA	TRBV20-1	CSARWRQGQEKLFF	TGCAGTGCTAGATGGAGGCAGGGCCAAGAAAAACTGTTTTTT
TRBJ2-3	many	TRBD1	TRBV2	CASSEMGTASTDTQYF	TGTGCCAGCAGTGAAATGGGGACAGCAAGCACAGATACGCAGTATTTT
TRBJ1-1	many	TRBD1	TRBV6-1	CASSGPAGGLNTEAFF	TGTGCCAGCAGTGGCCCCGCAGGGGGCCTGAACACTGAAGCTTTCTTT
TRBJ1-2	NA	NA	TRBV19	CASSPGSNYGYTF	TGTGCCAGTAGTCCAGGGAGTAACTATGGCTACACCTTC
TRBJ2-5	few	TRBD2	TRBV28	CASTPGGLPGGQETQYF	TGTGCCAGCACCCCTGGGGGGTTACCGGGGGGCCAAGAGACCCAGTACTTC
TRBJ2-2	few	NA	TRBV9	CASSASGFSTGELFF	TGTGCCAGCAGCGCCTCAGGGTTTTCGACCGGGGAGCTGTTTTTT
TRBJ2-3	many	TRBD2	TRBV7-2	CASSLQAGGTDTQYF	TGTGCCAGCAGCTTACAAGCGGGGGGGACAGATACGCAGTATTTT
TRBJ2-1	many	NA	TRBV5-1	CASSRGGARTYNEQFF	TGCGCCAGCAGCCGAGGGGGGGCGAGAACCTACAATGAGCAGTTCTTC
TRBJ2-1	NA	NA	TRBV23-1	CATTQEEGYNEQFF	TGCGCCACCACTCAAGAGGAGGGATACAATGAGCAGTTCTTC
TRBJ2-7	few	TRBD2	TRBV6-1	CASSESLGRGPYEQYF	TGTGCCAGCAGTGAAAGTCTAGGGAGGGGACCCTACGAGCAGTACTTC
TRBJ2-3	many	NA	TRBV18	CASRGKRTDTQYF	TGTGCCAGCAGAGGGAAGCGCACAGATACGCAGTATTTT
TRBJ2-7	few	NA	TRBV7-9	CASSPRGARGEQYF	TGTGCCAGCAGCCCCCGGGGGGCTCGTGGCGAGCAGTACTTC
TRBJ2-3	many	TRBD1	TRBV6-5	CASSLQGSYTDTQYF	TGTGCCAGCAGCCTACAGGGGTCTTACACAGATACGCAGTATTTT
TRBJ1-3	many	NA	TRBV2	CASSPRTSGNTIYF	TGTGCCAGCAGTCCCCGGACCTCTGGAAACACCATATATTTT
TRBJ2-3	NA	NA	TRBV28	CASSFSGVPDTQYF	TGTGCCAGCAGTTTCTCCGGGGTCCCAGATACGCAGTATTTT
TRBJ2-5	many	TRBD2	TRBV6-5	CASRTGGGQETQYF	TGTGCCAGCAGGACTGGCGGGGGCCAAGAGACCCAGTACTTC
TRBJ2-1	many	NA	TRBV12-3/TRBV12-4	CASSFRLVEDEQFF	TGTGCCAGCAGTTTCAGACTAGTCGAGGATGAGCAGTTCTTC
TRBJ2-7	few	TRBD2	TRBV9	CASGGAYEQYF	TGTGCCAGCGGGGGGGCCTACGAGCAGTACTTC
TRBJ1-1	medium-sized	NA	TRBV28	CASSLSAVPGSFTEAFF	TGTGCCAGCAGTTTATCCGCCGTTCCGGGATCGTTCACTGAAGCTTTCTTT
TRBJ1-2	NA	NA	TRBV19	CATRIPNYGYTF	TGTGCCACCCGCATCCCAAACTATGGCTACACCTTC
TRBJ2-3	many	NA	TRBV10-3	CAISGDTDTQYF	TGTGCCATCAGTGGGGACACAGATACGCAGTATTTT
TRBJ2-1	once	TRBD2	TRBV27	CASSLGGGVSNEQFF	TGTGCCAGCAGTTTGGGCGGGGGGGTTTCCAATGAGCAGTTCTTC
TRBJ2-1	medium-sized	TRBD2	TRBV7-2	CASSPSGGAYNEQFF	TGTGCCAGCAGCCCTAGCGGGGGGGCGTACAATGAGCAGTTCTTC
TRBJ1-1	few	NA	TRBV7-2	CASSLALREAFF	TGTGCCAGCAGCTTAGCCCTTCGGGAAGCTTTCTTT
TRBJ2-7	many	NA	TRBV29-1	CSVAKEGVEQYF	TGCAGCGTTGCGAAGGAGGGCGTCGAGCAGTACTTC